The 20 T cell receptor beta chains below all came from one sample that was sequenced in a study of vaccination and CD4 T cells after COVID-19 (dated by TCRdb to the early 2020s). The method behind the library was PCR. Instrument on record: Illumina iSeq 100. At the Johns Hopkins FTIC core, DNA from the cultured CD4+ T cells underwent TCR sequencing with the Oncomine TCR Beta short-read assay. The public reads were reprocessed in TCRdb via fastp at Q25 and MiXCR, keeping in-frame beta chains. Here each entry gathers all rows of one CDR3 protein and keeps the most common genes and DNA. The table for this sample lists around 16,000 distinct CDR3 sequences; less than 60% of them were counted only once. Of the sample, around 8.9% falls within the top ten clones. These TCRs are of unknown antigen specificity. According to the study, the label for this sample's treatment or condition signals: roughly nine-day PBMC culture with coronavirus spike peptide pools or control peptides (ViraFEST assay).

Material for sequencing was CD4+ T cells from blood, cultured in vitro. The origin of the receptors is a human donor who had recovered from COVID-19.

The chain combines TRBV19 with TRBJ1-5; TRBD1 might be the D (6 bases). This CDR3 spans 13 amino acids. The V gene's germline CDR1 is LNHDA and CDR2 SQIVND (reference sequence). The V end lost 6 bases, the J end lost 4 bases, and 10 bases lay between the germline ends. Here the CDR3 DNA reads TGTGCCAGTAGGCGGACAGCGAATCAGCCCCAGCATTTT. Its translation: CASRRTANQPQHF.

V usage is TRBV7-2 and J usage is TRBJ2-7; the D gene could be TRBD1 or TRBD2 (5 bases each). The CDR3 covers 13 residues. The V gene lost 6 bases and the J gene lost 6 bases, with 15 bases spanning the gap. Germline V gene sequence: CDR1 SGHTA, CDR2 FQGNSA. CDR3 sequence reads: CASSSGPLGEQYF. CDR3 nucleotide sequence: TGTGCCAGCAGTTCGGGACCGCTCGGCGAGCAGTACTTC.

The genes are TRBV2 and TRBJ1-1; D unclear. The CDR3 is 14 amino acids. Trimming took off 4 bases at V and 1 base at J, with 10 bases between the two ends. Germline-derived CDR1 and CDR2 are SNHLY and FYNNEI. The CDR3 is CASSVRMSNTEAFF. CDR3 coding DNA: TGTGCCAGCAGTGTACGGATGTCGAACACTGAAGCTTTCTTT.

CDR3 coding DNA: TGTGCCATAGGATCCGGGACAGACTACTACGAGCAGTACTTC. Translating gives CAIGSGTDYYEQYF. The rearrangement joins TRBV10-3 to TRBJ2-7; 7 bases line up with TRBD1. The germline V gene encodes CDR1 ENHRY and CDR2 SYGVKD. The CDR3 consists of 14 residues. Unmatched junction bases numbered 11, after V lost 9 bases and J lost 3 bases.

The chain carries TRBV11-1 and TRBJ2-5, with D perhaps TRBD2 (7 bases). The CDR3 length is 16 residues. V shed 11 bases and J shed 2 bases, with 24 bases lying between them. Germline V CDR1 and CDR2: SGHAT, FQDESV (reference sequence). CDR3 protein: CAARGGSGGWQETQYF. CDR3 bases: TGTGCCGCTAGGGGGGGGTCGGGAGGATGGCAAGAGACCCAGTACTTC.

J is TRBJ2-3 and V is TRBV24-1, with TRBD2 identical over 10 bases. Germline V lookup: CDR1 KGHDR, CDR2 SFDVKD. The J segment lost 5 bases and the V segment lost 3 bases, leaving 7 bases of the junction unmatched. The CDR3 is 16 amino acids. The chain's CDR3 is CATSDRLAGEEDTQYF. CDR3 sequence (DNA): TGTGCCACCAGTGATCGGCTAGCGGGAGAGGAAGATACGCAGTATTTT.

The chain joins TRBV4-1 to TRBJ1-5; weak D call: TRBD1 (5 bases). The CDR3 extends over 16 amino acids. Trimming took off 2 bases at V and 5 bases at J, with 16 bases between the two ends. The germline V gene has CDR1 MGHRA and CDR2 YSYEKL. Here the CDR3 DNA reads TGCGCCAGCAGCCAATATGGGAACCGGGGGGATCAGCCCCAGCATTTT. This sequence encodes CASSQYGNRGDQPQHF.

The chain links TRBV14 to TRBJ1-1; 8 bases map to TRBD1. V was clipped by 5 bases and J by 4 bases; unmatched bases: 6. Germline CDR1 SGHDN, CDR2 FVKESK. This CDR3 region has 14 residues. DNA for the CDR3: TGTGCCAGCAGCTCCCAAACAGGGGGCACTGAAGCTTTCTTT. Its translation: CASSSQTGGTEAFF.

V is TRBV30 and J is TRBJ1-5; possibly TRBD1 for D (5 bases). Trimming shortened V by 0 bases and J by 0 bases, and 24 bases separated the two germline ends. This CDR3 is 20 amino acids long. In germline, CDR1 is GTSNPN, CDR2 SVGIG (reference sequence). The CDR3, as DNA: TGTGCCTGGAGTGTACCCCTCTCCGACAGTGGCCCCGCTAGCAATCAGCCCCAGCATTTT. It yields the protein CAWSVPLSDSGPASNQPQHF.

V gene TRBV28 combines with J gene TRBJ1-5; TRBD1 might be the D (5 bases). Trimming removed 6 bases at V and 2 bases at J, with 17 bases between. Per germline, CDR1 MDHEN and CDR2 SYDVKM. The CDR3 has 16 residues. In DNA form, the CDR3 reads TGTGCCAGCAGCCAAGTCCCGGGGGTCGGCAATCAGCCCCAGCATTTT. It specifies CASSQVPGVGNQPQHF. Together with reference TRBV28 and TRBJ1-5, the CDR3 gives the full variable domain: DVKVTQSSRYLVKRTGEKVFLECVQDMDHENMFWYRQDPGLGLRLIYFSYDVKMKEKGDIPEGYSVSREKKERFSLILESASTNQTSMYLCASSQVPGVGNQPQHFGDGTRLSIL.

This clonotype has only a few counts. CDR3 in amino acids: CATSRGGLAGGETQYF. CDR3 in DNA: TGTGCCACCAGCAGGGGGGGACTAGCGGGAGGAGAGACCCAGTACTTC. The chain carries TRBV15 and TRBJ2-5; 15 nucleotides line up with TRBD2. The CDR3 covers 16 residues. Germline CDR1 LNHNV, CDR2 YYDKDF (reference sequence). V shed 3 bases, J shed 4 bases, and the junction held 3 bases outside the gene matches.

This clonotype came up a few times. The rearrangement joins TRBV5-4 to TRBJ2-1, with TRBD1 identical over 9 bases. Per the germline V gene, CDR1 is SGHNT and CDR2 is YYREEE (reference sequence). With 4 bases clipped from V and 4 bases from J, the junction kept 9 bases outside the gene matches. This CDR3 is 16 amino acids long. The CDR3 loop is CASSPGQGGQYNEQFF. DNA of the CDR3: TGTGCCAGCAGCCCGGGACAGGGAGGGCAATACAATGAGCAGTTCTTC.

The chain employs TRBV7-2 and TRBJ1-6; possible D gene TRBD1, 5 bases. Trimming took 2 bases from V and 6 from J, leaving 17 bases between them. Looked up from germline, CDR1 is SGHTA and CDR2 is FQGNSA. The CDR3 has 17 residues. The DNA of the CDR3 is TGTGCCAGCAGCTTAAGGGGTAGGGGAGGGATTAATTCACCCCTCCACTTT. Protein: CASSLRGRGGINSPLHF.

This rearrangement joins TRBV7-3 to TRBJ2-5, with D tentatively TRBD1 (5 bases). The V gene lost 2 bases and the J gene lost 1 base, with 11 bases spanning the gap. Germline V gene sequence: CDR1 SGHTA, CDR2 FQGTGA. The CDR3 runs 15 residues. The DNA for the CDR3 is TGTGCCAGCAGCTTAGCAGGGAACCCCCAAGAGACCCAGTACTTC. It encodes CASSLAGNPQETQYF.

The chain is built from TRBV7-3 and TRBJ2-5, with unresolved D. Trimming pared 5 bases from V and 2 bases from J, leaving 9 bases between. The CDR3 has 13 amino acids. Germline assignment: CDR1 SGHTA and CDR2 FQGTGA. In nucleotides, the CDR3 is TGTGCCAGCAGCCGCTCAGTTCAAGAGACCCAGTACTTC. Amino acid sequence: CASSRSVQETQYF.

This chain connects TRBV11-3 to TRBJ2-2; TRBD1 might be the D (5 bases). Trimming removed 3 bases from V and 4 bases from J, with 9 bases in between. Germline CDR1 is SGHNT and CDR2 is YENEEA. This CDR3 has 14 amino acids. CDR3 coding DNA: TGTGCCAGCAGCTTTACAGGATCCACCGGGGAGCTGTTTTTT. This sequence encodes CASSFTGSTGELFF.

This chain joins TRBV6-2 or TRBV6-3 and TRBJ2-3, with no clear D. The ends were cut back, 0 bases at V and 4 bases at J, with 5 bases in the middle. In germline, CDR1 is MNHEY, CDR2 SVGEGT. CDR3 length: 13 amino acids. The CDR3 loop is CASSYSRPDTQYF. CDR3 nucleotide sequence: TGTGCCAGCAGTTACTCGAGACCAGATACGCAGTATTTT.

V gene TRBV11-2 combines with J gene TRBJ2-1, with D perhaps matching TRBD1 (6 bases). CDR3 length: 15 residues. V shed 1 base and J shed 11 bases, with 18 bases lying between them. CDR1 is SGHAT and CDR2 is FQNNGV in the germline V gene. The CDR3 nucleotides read TGTGCCAGCAGCTTAGTCCCAGGGGCAGGGTGGAAGCAGTTCTTC. Translation: CASSLVPGAGWKQFF.

J is TRBJ1-5 and V is TRBV7-2; D is unclear. CDR3 length: 13 residues. V lost 6 bases to trimming and J lost 5 bases, with 11 bases between them. CDR1 and CDR2 (germline): SGHTA, FQGNSA. The CDR3 bases are TGTGCCAGCAGTTTAATCGCTGATCAGCCCCAGCATTTT. It specifies CASSLIADQPQHF.

The chain links TRBV7-9 to TRBJ2-5, with D tentatively TRBD1 or TRBD2 (5 bases each). The CDR3 extends over 12 amino acids. Germline CDR1 reads SEHNR; CDR2 reads FQNEAQ (reference sequence). Deletions cut 3 bases from V and 5 bases from J, with 7 bases between. The CDR3 here is CASSLGTETQYF. The CDR3 region has the DNA TGTGCCAGCAGCTTGGGGACCGAGACCCAGTACTTC.